This T cell receptor (beta chain) comes out of a study of STAT5B mutations in CD4+ large granular lymphocyte leukemia. Only in-frame clones appear in the TCRdb table, and some are missing; sequencing was by immunoSEQ multiplex PCR. The data show more than 30,000 clones, approximately 91% seen once. CDR3 length equals 13 residues. In germline, CDR1 is SGHDT, CDR2 YYEEEE. After removal of 2 bases from V and 6 bases from J, the junction contained 3 bases not matched to a gene. Sequencing used CD4+ T cells from blood buffy coats. The receptor was derived from a human donor in good health. V usage is TRBV5-6 and J usage is TRBJ2-5; 8 nucleotides line up with TRBD1. The CDR3 here is CASSFQGAKTQYF. In DNA form, the CDR3 reads TGTGCCAGCAGCTTCCAGGGGGCAAAGACCCAGTACTTC. Drawing the rest from reference TRBV5-6 and TRBJ2-5, the complete variable domain is DAGVTQSPTHLIKTRGQQVTLRCSPKSGHDTVSWYQQALGQGPQFIFQYYEEEERQRGNFPDRFSGHQFPNYSSELNVNALLLGDSALYLCASSFQGAKTQYFGPGTRLLVL.